The clone carrying this T cell receptor beta chain was detected many times. Its antigen is unidentified. The sample is drawn from a study of CD8 T cells in ankylosing spondylitis. Overall study findings and caveats: A TCR beta motif of about eight highly homologous variants appeared characteristic of ankylosing spondylitis blood.

TCRdb redid the calling of the 5' RACE reads with MiXCR, one entry per CDR3 protein. The table records some 330,000 distinct CDR3 sequences, less than 10% of them present only once. V dropped 7 bases and J dropped 8 bases, with 12 bases sitting between them. The CDR3 has 13 residues. This clonotype originated in a male donor with ankylosing spondylitis. The sample comprised blood, either unsorted or a sorted T cell fraction (not recorded which). The V call is TRBV12-3 or TRBV12-4, the J call TRBJ1-6; D not certain. The CDR3 here is CASTLNVDSPLHF. DNA of the CDR3: TGTGCCAGCACCTTGAACGTGGATTCACCCCTCCACTTT.